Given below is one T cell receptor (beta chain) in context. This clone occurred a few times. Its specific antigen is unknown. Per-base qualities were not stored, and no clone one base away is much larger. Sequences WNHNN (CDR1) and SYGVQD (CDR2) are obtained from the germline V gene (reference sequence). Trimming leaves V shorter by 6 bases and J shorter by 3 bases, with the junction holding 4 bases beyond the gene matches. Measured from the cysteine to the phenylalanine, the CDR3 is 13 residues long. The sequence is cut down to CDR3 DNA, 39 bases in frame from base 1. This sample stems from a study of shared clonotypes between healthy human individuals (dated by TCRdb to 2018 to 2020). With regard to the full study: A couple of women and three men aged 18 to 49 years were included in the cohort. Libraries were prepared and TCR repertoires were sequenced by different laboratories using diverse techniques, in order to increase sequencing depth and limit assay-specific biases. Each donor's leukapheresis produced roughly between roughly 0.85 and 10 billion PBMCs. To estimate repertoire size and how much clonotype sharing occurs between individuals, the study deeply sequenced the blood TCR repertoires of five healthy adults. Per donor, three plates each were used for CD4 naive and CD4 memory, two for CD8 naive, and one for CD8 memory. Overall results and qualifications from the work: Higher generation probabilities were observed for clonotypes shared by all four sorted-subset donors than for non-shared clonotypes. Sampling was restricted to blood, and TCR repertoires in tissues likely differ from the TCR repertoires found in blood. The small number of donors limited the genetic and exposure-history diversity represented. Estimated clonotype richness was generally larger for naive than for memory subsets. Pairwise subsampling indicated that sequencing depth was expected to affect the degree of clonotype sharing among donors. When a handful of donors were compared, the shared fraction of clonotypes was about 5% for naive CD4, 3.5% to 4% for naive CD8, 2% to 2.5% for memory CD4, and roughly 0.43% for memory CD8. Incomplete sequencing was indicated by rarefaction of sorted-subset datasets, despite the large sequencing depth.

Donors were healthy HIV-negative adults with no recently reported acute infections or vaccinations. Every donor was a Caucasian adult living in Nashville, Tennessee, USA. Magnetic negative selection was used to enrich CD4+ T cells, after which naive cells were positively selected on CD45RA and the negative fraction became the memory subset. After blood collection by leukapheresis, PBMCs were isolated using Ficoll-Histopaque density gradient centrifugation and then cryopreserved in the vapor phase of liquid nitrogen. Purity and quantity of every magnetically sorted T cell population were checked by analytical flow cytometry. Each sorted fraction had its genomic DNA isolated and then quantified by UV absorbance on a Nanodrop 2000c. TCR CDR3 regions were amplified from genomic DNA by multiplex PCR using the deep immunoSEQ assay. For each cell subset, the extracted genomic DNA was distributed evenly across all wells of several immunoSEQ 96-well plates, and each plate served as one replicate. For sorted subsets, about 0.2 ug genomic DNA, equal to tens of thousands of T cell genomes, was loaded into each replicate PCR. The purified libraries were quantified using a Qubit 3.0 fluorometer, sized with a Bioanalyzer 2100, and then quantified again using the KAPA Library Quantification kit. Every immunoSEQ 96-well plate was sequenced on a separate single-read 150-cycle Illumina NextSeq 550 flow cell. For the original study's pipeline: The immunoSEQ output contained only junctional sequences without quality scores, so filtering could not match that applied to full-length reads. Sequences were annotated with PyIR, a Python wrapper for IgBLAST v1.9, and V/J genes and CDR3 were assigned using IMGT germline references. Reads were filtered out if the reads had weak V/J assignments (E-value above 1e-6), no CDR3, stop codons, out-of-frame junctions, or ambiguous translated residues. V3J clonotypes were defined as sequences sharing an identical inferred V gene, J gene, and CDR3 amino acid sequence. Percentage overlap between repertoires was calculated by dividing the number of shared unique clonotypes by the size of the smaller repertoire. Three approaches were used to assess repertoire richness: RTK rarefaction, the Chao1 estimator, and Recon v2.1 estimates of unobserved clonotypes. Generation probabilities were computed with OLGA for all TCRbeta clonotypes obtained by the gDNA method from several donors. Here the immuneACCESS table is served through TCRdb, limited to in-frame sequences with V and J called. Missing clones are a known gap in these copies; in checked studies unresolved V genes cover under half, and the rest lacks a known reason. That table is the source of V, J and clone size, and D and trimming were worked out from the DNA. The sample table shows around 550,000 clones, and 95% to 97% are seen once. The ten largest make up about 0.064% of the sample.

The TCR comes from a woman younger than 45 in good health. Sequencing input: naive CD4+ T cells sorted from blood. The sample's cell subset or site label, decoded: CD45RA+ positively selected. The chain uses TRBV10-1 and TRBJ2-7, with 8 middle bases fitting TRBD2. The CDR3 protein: CASSSGRVYEQYF. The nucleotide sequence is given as TGCGCCAGCAGCAGCGGGAGAGTCTACGAGCAGTACTTC.